This T cell receptor (beta chain) was obtained from a study of blood T cell repertoires in COVID-19. The repertoire was sequenced with immunoSEQ multiplex PCR; TCRdb's copy has only in-frame clones and lacks some. The table has tens of thousands of clones, about 86% seen once. The CDR3 is 11 residues long. V shed 5 bases and J shed 0 bases, with 3 bases lying between them. The germline CDR1 and CDR2 sequences are GTSNPN and SVGIG (reference sequence). The sequenced material came from peripheral blood. This clonotype was obtained from an elderly man with active COVID-19. The chain couples TRBV30 to TRBJ2-3; D gene ambiguous. The CDR3 here is CAWASTDTQYF. CDR3 bases: TGTGCCTGGGCTAGCACAGATACGCAGTATTTT.